This passage covers 15 T cell receptor beta chains from one sample sequenced in a study of tumor-infiltrating lymphocytes in glioblastoma multiforme. Multiple V-beta primers and a C-beta primer amplified TCRB from RNA. TCRdb processed the multiplex PCR reads anew with MiXCR; each CDR3 protein has one entry. The top ten clones hold roughly 49% of a sample with some 15,000 distinct CDR3 sequences, roughly 74% of them seen once. The specimen was brain tumor tissue. The origin of the receptors is a male donor with glioblastoma.

Concerning this clonotype itself: The junction shows a germline mismatch at one end, possibly a read error. The gene calls are TRBV20-1 and TRBJ2-2, with D possibly being TRBD2 (6 bases). CDR1 is DFQATT, CDR2 SNEGSKA, per germline (reference sequence). This CDR3 contains 16 residues. In DNA, the CDR3 is TGCAGTGCTATGACGGGACTGAAGGCAGAAACCGGGGAGCTGGTTTTT. Protein: CSAMTGLKAETGELVF.

This clonotype appeared a single time. At one boundary the junction diverges from the germline segment, which might be a read error. V and J are TRBV20-1 and TRBJ1-2; TRBD1 agrees at 7 bases. CDR1 DFQATT and CDR2 SNEGSKA come from the germline V gene (reference sequence). The CDR3 covers 13 residues. The CDR3 loop is CSARDKTGKGYAF. CDR3 nucleotide sequence: TGCAGTGCTAGAGATAAGACAGGGAAAGGCTACGCCTTC.

The gene calls are TRBV7-9 and TRBJ2-2; D gene uncertain. The CDR3 covers 15 residues. The V end lost 1 base, the J end lost 9 bases, and 15 bases lay between the germline ends. Germline lookup yields CDR1 SEHNR and CDR2 FQNEAQ (reference sequence). The CDR3 reads CASSLEEVGIRELFF. As DNA, the CDR3 is TGTGCCAGCAGCTTAGAAGAGGTTGGCATCAGGGAGCTGTTTTTT.

This clonotype was counted a single time. The junction departs from germline at one end; a sequencing error may be responsible. The rearrangement uses TRBV4-1 and TRBJ1-5; D is unclear. Germline V gene sequence: CDR1 MGHRA, CDR2 YSYEKL. CDR3 length: 15 amino acids. The CDR3 DNA follows: TGCGCCAGCAGCCCACATATCGGTAGCGATCAGCCCCTGCATTTT. Translation: CASSPHIGSDQPLHF.

This clonotype was observed a few times. The chain joins TRBV11-2 to TRBJ2-5, with D possibly matching TRBD1 (6 bases). Germline CDR1 reads SGHAT; CDR2 reads FQNNGV. V lost 5 bases and J lost 2, with 12 bases in between. The CDR3 covers 14 residues. The CDR3 DNA follows: TGTGCCAGCAGCCCCGCGACAGGACAAGAGACCCAGTACTTC. Translated, it gives CASSPATGQETQYF.

The J gene is TRBJ2-7, the V gene TRBV20-1, with D perhaps given as TRBD1 or TRBD2 (5 bases each). CDR1 is DFQATT, CDR2 SNEGSKA, per germline (reference sequence). The ends were cut back, 3 bases at V and 2 bases at J, with 20 bases in the middle. The CDR3 contains 16 residues. Here the CDR3 reads CSARVPGPRGPYEQYF. The CDR3, as DNA: TGCAGTGCTAGGGTTCCGGGCCCCCGGGGCCCCTACGAGCAGTACTTC.

J is TRBJ2-7 and V is TRBV6-2 or TRBV6-3; tentatively, D is TRBD2 (5 bases). This CDR3 spans 12 amino acids. Germline V gene lookup returns CDR1 MNHEY and CDR2 SVGEGT. Trimming cost V 5 bases and J 3 bases, with 8 bases left between them. CDR3 sequence (DNA): TGTGCCAGCAGTCACAGCGGCTACGAGCAGTACTTC. This sequence encodes CASSHSGYEQYF.

The chain links TRBV6-6 to TRBJ2-3, with D hard to call. Trimming cost V 8 bases and J 7 bases, with 13 bases left between them. The germline V gene has CDR1 MNHNY and CDR2 SVGAGI (reference sequence). This CDR3 contains 12 residues. CDR3 DNA: TGTGCCAGCTACGAGGCGGCACATACGCAGTATTTT. Encoded protein: CASYEAAHTQYF.

Comments on this clonotype: One junction end disagrees with the germline gene, perhaps due to a read error. The chain carries TRBV5-5 and TRBJ2-5, with D perhaps given as TRBD1 or TRBD2 (6 bases each). The CDR3 sequence is 12 residues long. Germline assignment: CDR1 SGHKS and CDR2 YYEKEE (reference sequence). CDR3 sequence reads: CVSSLGGATQYF. The CDR3 nucleotides read TGTGTCAGCAGCTTGGGGGGCGCGACGCAGTACTTC.

This clonotype appeared a few times. The chain combines TRBV29-1 with TRBJ2-2, with D perhaps assigned TRBD1 or TRBD2 (5 bases each). Germline assignment: CDR1 SQVTM and CDR2 ANQGSEA. This CDR3 has 11 residues. With 4 bases removed from V and 5 bases from J, the gap between germline ends came to 5 bases. The CDR3, as DNA: TGCAGCGTTGGGGGGACCGGGGAGCTGTTTTTT. It translates to CSVGGTGELFF.

The DNA of the CDR3 is TGTGCCAGCCAGACAGGAGAAGAAGCTTTCTTT. Translating gives CASQTGEEAFF. V is TRBV11-1 and J is TRBJ1-1; a weak D match, TRBD1 (6 bases). V lost 8 bases to trimming and J lost 8 bases, with 12 bases between them. The CDR3 runs 11 residues. CDR1 is SGHAT, CDR2 FQDESV, per germline (reference sequence).

This clonotype has a handful of counts. The J gene is TRBJ2-7, the V gene TRBV11-2, with 11 nucleotides matching TRBD2. Trimming cost V 1 base and J 2 bases; bases outside gene matches: 7. Germline loops: CDR1 SGHAT, CDR2 FQNNGV. The CDR3 has 17 residues. The CDR3 is CASSLVGGTSGPYEQYF. The CDR3 coding sequence is TGTGCCAGCAGCTTAGTAGGGGGGACTAGCGGCCCCTACGAGCAGTACTTC.

V and J are TRBV11-2 and TRBJ2-5; D is ambiguous. The V and J ends lost 5 bases and 1 base respectively, with 14 bases between them. The V gene's germline CDR1 is SGHAT and CDR2 FQNNGV. This CDR3 is 15 amino acids long. The DNA for the CDR3 is TGTGCCAGCAGCGCCTATGTCGGTTTCCAAGAGACCCAGTACTTC. As protein: CASSAYVGFQETQYF.

V usage is TRBV6-1 and J usage is TRBJ2-7; D might be TRBD1 (6 bases). This CDR3 region has 15 residues. V lost 9 bases to trimming and J lost 4 bases, with 22 bases between them. CDR1 is MNHNS, CDR2 SASEGT, per germline. CDR3 in amino acids: CASEGGIGLYYEQYF. The CDR3 DNA is TGTGCCAGTGAAGGGGGAATCGGCCTATATTACGAGCAGTACTTC.

A remark on this clonotype: At one end, the junction sequence differs from germline, possibly due to a read error. The chain carries TRBV28 and TRBJ2-1; D unresolved. CDR1 and CDR2 from the germline V gene are MDHEN and SYDVKM. The CDR3 consists of 14 residues. As DNA, the CDR3 is TGTGCCAGCAGACCCGGTGGTTCCTTCAATGAGCAGTTCTTC. Its protein product is CASRPGGSFNEQFF.